This T cell receptor (beta chain) comes out of a study of T cells in Graves' hyperthyroidism and ophthalmopathy. This clonotype was recorded at least ten times. Its antigen is undetermined. CDR3 length: 14 amino acids. Losses at the gene ends were 6 bases for V and 5 bases for J; bases not matched to a gene: 7. Germline V gene data show CDR1 as SGHTA and CDR2 as FQGNSA. General study points: Ophthalmopathy was distinguished from stable hyperthyroidism by 13 V-J signatures.

RNA transcripts yielded amplified TCR beta CDR3 regions. Initially, a first-round RT-PCR of the TCR CDR3 employed the HTBI primer set. TCRdb fed the multiplex PCR reads into MiXCR, producing one record per CDR3 protein. Of approximately 300,000 distinct CDR3 sequences listed, about a sixth were seen once; the top ten hold approximately 57%. The sequencing input was blood. The V and J genes are TRBV7-2 and TRBJ2-1; 7 nucleotides match TRBD2. The clonotype was recovered from a woman aged 60-70 years with Graves' ophthalmopathy. The CDR3: CASSSDGGNNEQFF. In DNA form, the CDR3 reads TGTGCCAGCAGTTCAGACGGGGGGAACAATGAGCAGTTCTTC.